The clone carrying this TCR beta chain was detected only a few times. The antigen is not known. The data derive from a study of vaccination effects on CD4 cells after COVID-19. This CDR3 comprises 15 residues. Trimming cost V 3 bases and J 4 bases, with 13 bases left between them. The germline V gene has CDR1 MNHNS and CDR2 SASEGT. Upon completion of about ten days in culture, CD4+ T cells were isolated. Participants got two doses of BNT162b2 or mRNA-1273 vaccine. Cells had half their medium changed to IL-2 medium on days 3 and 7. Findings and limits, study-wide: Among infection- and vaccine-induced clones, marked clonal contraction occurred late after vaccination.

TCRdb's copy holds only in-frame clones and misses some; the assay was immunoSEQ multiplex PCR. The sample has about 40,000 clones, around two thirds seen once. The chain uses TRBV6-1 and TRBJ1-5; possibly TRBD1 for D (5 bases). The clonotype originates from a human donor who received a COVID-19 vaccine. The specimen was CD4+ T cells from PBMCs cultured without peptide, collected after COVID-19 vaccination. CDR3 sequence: CASSDGGGMNQPQHF. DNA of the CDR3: TGTGCCAGCAGTGATGGCGGGGGAATGAATCAGCCCCAGCATTTT.